The 3 T cell receptor beta chains presented below share a single source sample, sequenced in a study of CD8+ T cells in alopecia areata. Reverse transcription of extracted RNA yielded cDNA, which provided the sequencing template. The data were produced by immunoSEQ multiplex PCR, yet TCRdb's version contains in-frame clones alone and is incomplete. This sample has hundreds of thousands of clones; 67% occur once, and the top ten carry around 1.2%. The input for sequencing was CD4+ T cells sorted from blood, taken at week 0. These receptors were collected from a human donor with alopecia areata.

This clone has only one observation. The V gene is TRBV5-6, the J gene TRBJ1-1; TRBD1 matches 11 bases. The CDR3 consists of 13 residues. The J segment lost 4 bases and the V segment lost 6 bases, leaving 2 bases of the junction unmatched. CDR1 SGHDT and CDR2 YYEEEE come from the germline V gene. The CDR3 loop is CASMGQGGTEAFF. CDR3 DNA: TGTGCCAGCATGGGACAGGGGGGCACTGAAGCTTTCTTT. Based on the CDR3 plus reference TRBV5-6 and TRBJ1-1, the full variable domain is DAGVTQSPTHLIKTRGQQVTLRCSPKSGHDTVSWYQQALGQGPQFIFQYYEEEERQRGNFPDRFSGHQFPNYSSELNVNALLLGDSALYLCASMGQGGTEAFFGQGTRLTVV.

This clone was detected only a few times. Written as DNA, the CDR3 is TGCAGCGCCGGCTCTAGGGGGTGGCAAGAGACCCAGTACTTC. Encoded protein: CSAGSRGWQETQYF. V is TRBV29-1 and J is TRBJ2-5, with D perhaps TRBD1 (6 bases). This CDR3 has 14 residues. Germline V gene sequence: CDR1 SQVTM, CDR2 ANQGSEA. V lost 7 bases and J 2 bases, leaving 17 bases between the germline ends.

The CDR3 spells CASSVAEVPNTEAFF. The CDR3 DNA reads as TGTGCCAGCAGCGTAGCTGAGGTCCCGAACACTGAAGCTTTCTTT. The chain has TRBV9 and TRBJ1-1; D gene uncertain. CDR1 and CDR2 from the germline V gene are SGDLS and YYNGEE. The CDR3 has 15 amino acids. Trimming shortened V by 0 bases and J by 1 base, and 10 bases separated the two germline ends.